This is a list of T cell receptor beta chains from one sample in a study of T cell changes during pregnancy in multiple sclerosis. Method: immunoSEQ multiplex PCR; TCRdb's copy keeps in-frame clones and lacks some. Here the sample spans approximately 90,000 clones, around 94% being singletons. The material was peripheral blood, obtained after pregnancy. All receptors come from a female donor with multiple sclerosis, enrolled in a pregnancy study. Each CDR3 is given with its conserved first and last residue. D genes are given only for firm matches. Clone sizes are given selectively: once, few, many, or a class where the clone is expanded.

clone_size d_call j_call v_call cdr3_aa cdr3_nt
once TRBD1 TRBJ1-1 TRBV2 CATSGQGNTEAFF TGTGCCACCTCGGGACAGGGGAACACTGAAGCTTTCTTT
- - TRBJ1-1 TRBV5-1 CASSVGAEVEAFF TGCGCCAGCAGCGTTGGGGCAGAAGTTGAAGCTTTCTTT
- - TRBJ2-6 TRBV10-3 CAISESRGGSANVLTF TGTGCCATCAGTGAGTCAAGGGGGGGGAGCGCCAACGTCCTGACTTTC
- - TRBJ2-7 TRBV6-1 CASSEQDSPAYEQYF TGTGCCAGCAGTGAACAGGACAGCCCAGCCTACGAGCAGTACTTC
- - TRBJ2-1 TRBV2 CASGIERSNEQFF TGTGCCAGCGGCATTGAGAGGTCCAATGAGCAGTTCTTC
- - TRBJ1-2 TRBV5-8 CASSHRQTSYGYTF TGTGCCAGCAGCCACCGACAGACCAGCTATGGCTACACCTTC
- - TRBJ1-1 TRBV6-5 CASSFGNTEAFF TGTGCCAGCAGTTTCGGGAACACTGAAGCTTTCTTT
- - TRBJ1-6 TRBV7-3 CASSGDGGRPLHF TGTGCCAGCAGTGGAGACGGGGGGAGGCCCCTCCACTTT
- TRBD1 TRBJ1-1 TRBV18 CASSPPRQGTNTEAFF TGTGCCAGCTCACCACCCCGACAGGGTACGAACACTGAAGCTTTCTTT
- TRBD2 TRBJ2-7 TRBV5-6 CASSLGTSGMF TGTGCCAGCAGCTTGGGGACTAGCGGGATGTTC
- - TRBJ2-3 TRBV5-1 CASSLPGTDTQYF TGCGCCAGCAGCTTGCCGGGGACAGATACGCAGTATTTT
- TRBD1 TRBJ1-2 TRBV6-5 CASSKQGANYGYTF TGTGCCAGCAGCAAACAGGGGGCCAACTATGGCTACACCTTC
once TRBD2 TRBJ2-1 TRBV7-2 CASSLVASGLENEQFF TGTGCCAGCAGCTTAGTGGCTAGCGGGTTGGAAAATGAGCAGTTCTTC
- - TRBJ1-1 TRBV19 CASSIRGTEAFF TGTGCCAGTAGTATAAGGGGCACTGAAGCTTTCTTT
- TRBD1 TRBJ1-4 TRBV7-9 CASSLRQGGEKLFF TGTGCCAGCAGCTTAAGACAGGGAGGCGAAAAACTGTTTTTT
- TRBD2 TRBJ2-3 TRBV5-5 CASSLWGTSGGAADTQYF TGTGCCAGCAGCTTGTGGGGGACTAGCGGGGGGGCCGCAGATACGCAGTATTTT
- - TRBJ1-2 TRBV5-1 CASSYTGSSDYGYTF TGCGCCAGCAGCTATACAGGTTCCTCAGACTATGGCTACACCTTC
- TRBD2 TRBJ2-1 TRBV5-1 CASSYTSGGYNEQFF TGCGCCAGCAGTTATACTAGCGGGGGCTACAATGAGCAGTTCTTC
- TRBD2 TRBJ2-3 TRBV18 CASSFRPGLAETSSTDTQYF TGTGCCAGCTCATTTAGGCCGGGACTAGCGGAGACGTCTAGCACAGATACGCAGTATTTT
- TRBD2 TRBJ2-3 TRBV28 CASSFELAGIDPTDTQYF TGTGCCAGCAGTTTTGAGCTAGCGGGCATCGATCCCACAGATACGCAGTATTTT
- - TRBJ2-3 TRBV10-1 CASSDPGIGAGTDTQYF TGCGCCAGCAGTGATCCCGGGATTGGCGCGGGCACAGATACGCAGTATTTT
- - TRBJ1-3 TRBV2 CASTRSTGNTIYF TGTGCCAGCACTCGCTCGACAGGAAACACCATATATTTT
- TRBD2 TRBJ2-1 TRBV6-1 CASSEHDGGSAYNEQFF TGTGCCAGCAGTGAACATGACGGGGGGTCGGCCTACAATGAGCAGTTCTTC
- TRBD2 TRBJ2-1 TRBV7-2 CASSPGGAMTNEQFF TGTGCCAGCAGCCCCGGGGGGGCCATGACCAATGAGCAGTTCTTC
- TRBD2 TRBJ2-5 TRBV11-3 CASSPGSGVETQYF TGTGCCAGCAGCCCGGGGAGCGGGGTAGAGACCCAGTACTTC
- - TRBJ2-6 TRBV7-9 CASSGPRYSGANVLTF TGTGCCAGCAGCGGGCCAAGGTATTCTGGGGCCAACGTCCTGACTTTC
- - TRBJ2-7 TRBV19 CASSPAGSSYEQYF TGTGCCAGTTCCCCCGCGGGGTCTTCCTACGAGCAGTACTTC
- - TRBJ1-2 TRBV6-4 CASSAAGQGQGSYGYTF TGTGCCAGCAGTGCGGCTGGGCAGGGACAAGGAAGCTATGGCTACACCTTC
once TRBD2 TRBJ2-7 TRBV5-1 CASSPGSGRETGYEQYF TGCGCCAGCAGCCCCGGGTCCGGGAGGGAAACTGGGTACGAGCAGTACTTC
- - TRBJ2-7 TRBV6-5 CASSYRTANYEQYF TGTGCCAGCAGTTACAGGACAGCCAATTACGAGCAGTACTTC
- TRBD2 TRBJ2-7 TRBV10-1 CASSEASGYEQYF TGCGCCAGCAGTGAGGCTAGCGGATACGAGCAGTACTTC